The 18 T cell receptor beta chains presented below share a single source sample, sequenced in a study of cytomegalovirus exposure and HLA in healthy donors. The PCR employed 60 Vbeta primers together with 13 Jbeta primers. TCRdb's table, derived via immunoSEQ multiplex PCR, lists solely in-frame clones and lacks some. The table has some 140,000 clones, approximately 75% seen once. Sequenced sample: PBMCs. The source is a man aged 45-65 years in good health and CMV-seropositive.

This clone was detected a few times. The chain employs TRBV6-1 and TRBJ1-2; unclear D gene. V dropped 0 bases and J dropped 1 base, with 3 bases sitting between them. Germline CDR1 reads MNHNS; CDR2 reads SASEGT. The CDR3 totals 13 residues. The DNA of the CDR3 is TGTGCCAGCAGTGAAGCCCTTAACTATGGCTACACCTTC. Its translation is CASSEALNYGYTF.

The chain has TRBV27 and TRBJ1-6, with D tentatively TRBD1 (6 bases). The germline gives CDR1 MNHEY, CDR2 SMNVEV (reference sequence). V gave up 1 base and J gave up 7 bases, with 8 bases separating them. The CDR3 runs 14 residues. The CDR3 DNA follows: TGTGCCAGCAGTTTATGGGACAACAATTCACCCCTCCACTTT. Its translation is CASSLWDNNSPLHF.

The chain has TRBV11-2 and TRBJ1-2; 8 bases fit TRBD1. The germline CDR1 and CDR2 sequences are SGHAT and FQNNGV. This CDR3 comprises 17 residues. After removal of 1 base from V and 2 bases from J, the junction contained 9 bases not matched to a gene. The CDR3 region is CASSLARTGSRNYGYTF. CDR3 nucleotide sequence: TGTGCCAGCAGCTTAGCAAGGACAGGGTCCCGAAACTATGGCTACACCTTC.

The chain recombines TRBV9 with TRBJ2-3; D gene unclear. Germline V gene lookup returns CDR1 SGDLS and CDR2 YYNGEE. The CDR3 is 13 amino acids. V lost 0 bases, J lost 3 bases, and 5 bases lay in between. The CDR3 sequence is CASSVGQTDTQYF. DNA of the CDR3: TGTGCCAGCAGCGTAGGACAAACAGATACGCAGTATTTT.

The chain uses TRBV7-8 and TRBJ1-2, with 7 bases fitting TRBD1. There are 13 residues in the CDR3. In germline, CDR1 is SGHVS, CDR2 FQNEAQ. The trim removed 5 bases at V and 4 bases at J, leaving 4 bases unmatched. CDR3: CASSRQGTYGYTF. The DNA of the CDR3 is TGTGCCAGCAGCCGACAGGGAACCTATGGCTACACCTTC. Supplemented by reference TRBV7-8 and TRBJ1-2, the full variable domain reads GAGVSQSPRYKVAKRGQDVALRCDPISGHVSLFWYQQALGQGPEFLTYFQNEAQLDKSGLPSDRFFAERPEGSVSTLKIQRTQQEDSAVYLCASSRQGTYGYTFGSGTRLTVV.

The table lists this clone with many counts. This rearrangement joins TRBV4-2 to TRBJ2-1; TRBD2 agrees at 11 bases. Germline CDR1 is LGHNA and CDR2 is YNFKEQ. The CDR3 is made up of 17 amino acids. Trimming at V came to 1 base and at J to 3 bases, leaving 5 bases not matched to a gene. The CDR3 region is CASSQGSSGGIYNEQFF. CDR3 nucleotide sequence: TGTGCCAGCAGCCAAGGCTCTAGCGGGGGGATCTACAATGAGCAGTTCTTC.

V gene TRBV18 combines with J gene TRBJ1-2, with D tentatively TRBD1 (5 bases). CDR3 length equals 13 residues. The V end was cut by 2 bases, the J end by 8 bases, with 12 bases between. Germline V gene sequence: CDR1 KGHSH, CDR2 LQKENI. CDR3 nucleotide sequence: TGTGCCAGCTCACCAGCGGGGCGGGGAGGCTACACCTTC. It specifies CASSPAGRGGYTF.

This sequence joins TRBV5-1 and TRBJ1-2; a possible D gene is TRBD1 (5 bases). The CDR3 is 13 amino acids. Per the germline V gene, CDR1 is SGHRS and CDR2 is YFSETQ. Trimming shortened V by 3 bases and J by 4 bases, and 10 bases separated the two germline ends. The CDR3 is CASSSDSAYGYTF. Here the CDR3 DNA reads TGCGCCAGCAGCTCTGACAGCGCCTATGGCTACACCTTC.

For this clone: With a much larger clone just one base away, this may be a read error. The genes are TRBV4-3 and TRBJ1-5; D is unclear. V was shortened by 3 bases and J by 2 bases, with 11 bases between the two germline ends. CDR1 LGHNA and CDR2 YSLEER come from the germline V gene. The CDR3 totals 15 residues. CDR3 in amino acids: CASSQFYGGNQPQHF. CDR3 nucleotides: TGCGCCAGCAGCCAGTTTTACGGGGGCAATCAGCCCCAGCATTTT.

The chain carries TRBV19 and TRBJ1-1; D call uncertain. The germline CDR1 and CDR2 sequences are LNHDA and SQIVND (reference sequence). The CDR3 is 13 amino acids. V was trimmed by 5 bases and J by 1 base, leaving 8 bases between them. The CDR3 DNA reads TGTGCCAGTAGTGTTTCTTGGAACACTGAAGCTTTCTTT. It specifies CASSVSWNTEAFF.

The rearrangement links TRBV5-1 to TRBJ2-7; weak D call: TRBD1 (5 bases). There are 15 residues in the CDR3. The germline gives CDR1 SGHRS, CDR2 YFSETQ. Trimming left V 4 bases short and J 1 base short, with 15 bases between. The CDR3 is CASSPPQTGSYEQYF. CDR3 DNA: TGCGCCAGCAGCCCCCCACAAACAGGTTCCTACGAGCAGTACTTC.

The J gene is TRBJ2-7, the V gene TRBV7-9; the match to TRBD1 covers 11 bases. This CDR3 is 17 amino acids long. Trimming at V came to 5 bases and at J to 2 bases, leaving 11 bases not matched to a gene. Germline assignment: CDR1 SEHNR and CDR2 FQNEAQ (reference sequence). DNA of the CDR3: TGTGCCAGCAGCCGTACCGGGGACAGGGGGTCCCCCTACGAGCAGTACTTC. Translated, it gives CASSRTGDRGSPYEQYF.

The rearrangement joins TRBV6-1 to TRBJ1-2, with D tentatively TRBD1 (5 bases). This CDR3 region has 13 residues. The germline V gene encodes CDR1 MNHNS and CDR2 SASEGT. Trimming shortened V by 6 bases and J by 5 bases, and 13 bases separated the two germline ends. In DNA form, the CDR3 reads TGTGCCAGCAGCGGGGGGTGGGGGTATGGCTACACCTTC. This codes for CASSGGWGYGYTF.

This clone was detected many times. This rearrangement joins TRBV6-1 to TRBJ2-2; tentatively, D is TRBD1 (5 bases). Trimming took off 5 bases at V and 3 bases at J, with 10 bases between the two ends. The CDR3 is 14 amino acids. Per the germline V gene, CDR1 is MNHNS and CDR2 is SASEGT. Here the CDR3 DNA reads TGTGCCAGCAGTCTGACAGCCTACACCGGGGAGCTGTTTTTT. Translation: CASSLTAYTGELFF.

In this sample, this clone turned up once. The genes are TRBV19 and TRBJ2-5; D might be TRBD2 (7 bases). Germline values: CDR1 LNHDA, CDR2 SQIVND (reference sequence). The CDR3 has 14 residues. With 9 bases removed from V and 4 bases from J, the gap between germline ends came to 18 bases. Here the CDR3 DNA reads TGTGCCAGGCGAAGGGGGGGCCCAAGAGAGACCCAGTACTTC. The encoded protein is CARRRGGPRETQYF.

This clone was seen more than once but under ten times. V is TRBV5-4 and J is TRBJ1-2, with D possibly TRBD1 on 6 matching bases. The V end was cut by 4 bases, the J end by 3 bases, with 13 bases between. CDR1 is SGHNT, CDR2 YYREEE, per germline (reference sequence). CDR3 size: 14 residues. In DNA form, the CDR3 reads TGTGCCAGCAGCCCACCAGACAGGCACTATGGCTACACCTTC. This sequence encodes CASSPPDRHYGYTF.

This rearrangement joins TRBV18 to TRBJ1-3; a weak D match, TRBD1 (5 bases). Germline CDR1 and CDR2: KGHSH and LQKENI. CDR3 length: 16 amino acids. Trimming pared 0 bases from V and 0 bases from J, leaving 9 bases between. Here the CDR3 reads CASSPPNRNSGNTIYF. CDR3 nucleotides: TGTGCCAGCTCACCACCGAACAGGAACTCTGGAAACACCATATATTTT.

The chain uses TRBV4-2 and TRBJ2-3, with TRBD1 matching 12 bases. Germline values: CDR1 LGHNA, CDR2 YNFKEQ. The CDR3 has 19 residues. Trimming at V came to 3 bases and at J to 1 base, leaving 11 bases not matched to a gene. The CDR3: CASSQGQGAKYGGTDTQYF. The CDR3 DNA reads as TGTGCCAGCAGCCAGGGACAGGGGGCCAAGTACGGAGGCACAGATACGCAGTATTTT.